This is a list of T cell receptor beta chains from one sample in a study of CD8+ T cells in alopecia areata. Here immunoSEQ multiplex PCR was the method, and the copy in TCRdb shows in-frame clones only, minus some. Among some 190,000 clones listed, about half were seen once. Here the sequenced sample was CD8+ T cells sorted from blood, taken at roughly week 52, from a patient treated with tofacitinib. These receptors originate from a human donor with alopecia areata. Both conserved end residues are part of each CDR3. D genes are given only for firm matches.

V	D	CDR3
TRBV2	-	CASSIPSGDEQYF
TRBV28	-	CASSSIQTTGELFF
TRBV7-2	-	CASSTTEGKPQHF
TRBV10-3	TRBD2	CAISGERGASTDTQYF
TRBV6-5	-	CASSYSGTDTEAFF
TRBV5-1	TRBD1	CASSSRTGYGYTF
TRBV7-3	-	CASSLTLQTESSGANVLTF
TRBV5-1	-	CASSQAANTGELFF
TRBV7-6	TRBD1	CASSPRTGSTDTQYF
TRBV4-3	TRBD2	CASSQELSSGGSYEQYF
TRBV9	TRBD1	CASSPRPGGLYTF
TRBV7-2	-	CASSSKTLWIGTDTQYF
TRBV5-6	-	CASSLQGSETQYF
TRBV30	-	CAWIAGWSDTEAFF
TRBV5-1	TRBD1	CASTGQANTEAFF
TRBV30	-	CAWSVGKPYTEAFF
TRBV7-9	-	CASSLGGTGNQPQHF
TRBV30	TRBD1	CAGRGGSVYGYTF
TRBV2	-	CASSEWSGYTF
TRBV4-1	TRBD1	CASSVHPGQPDEQYF
TRBV29-1	-	CSVDAGRNTEAFF
TRBV6-6	TRBD1	CASSYRTGNSYEQYF
TRBV5-1	-	CASSLGADRTYEQYF
TRBV10-3	-	CAISDIQGGETQYF